This entry concerns a single T cell receptor (beta chain). Its antigen is unidentified. This table comes from immunoSEQ multiplex PCR, and its TCRdb copy is limited to in-frame clones, with some not included. The repertoire has 250,000 or so clones, roughly 87% of them found once; the top ten carry around 12%. This sample was included in a study of cytomegalovirus exposure and HLA in healthy donors. Study results and limitations: A list of approximately 160 TCR beta chains associated with cytomegalovirus was given. Despite most TCR sequences being rare, some public TCRs occurred in many donors. Reportedly, cytomegalovirus status was diagnosed with high sensitivity and specificity.

V was clipped by 6 bases and J by 1 base, with 18 bases between them. CDR1 and CDR2 from the germline V gene are SNHLY and FYNNEI. CDR3 length: 16 amino acids. The validation cohort, a group of under 150 subjects, included the donors and was separate from the approximately 680-subject first cohort. The rearrangement joins TRBV2 to TRBJ1-1, with a weak D call TRBD1 (6 bases). Sequenced sample: PBMCs. The sequence derives from a man between 18 and 29 years old in good health and CMV-seropositive. CDR3 DNA: TGTGCCAGCAGGGCCCGACTCCACAGGGAGAACACTGAAGCTTTCTTT. Amino acid sequence: CASRARLHRENTEAFF.